This TCR beta chain came from a study of CD8 T cells in ankylosing spondylitis. Using quantitative 5'-RACE with molecular barcodes, the authors made TCR beta libraries. TCRdb processed the 5' RACE reads anew with MiXCR; each CDR3 protein has one entry. The sample has approximately 300,000 distinct CDR3 sequences, less than 25% seen once; the top ten hold 3.5%. Germline values: CDR1 SGHVS, CDR2 FQNEAQ. Deletions cut 5 bases from V and 7 bases from J, with 12 bases between. CDR3 length: 13 residues. Turning to this clonotype: Its antigen is not known.

Study outcomes and limitations: A number of the motif variants had already been described in reactive arthritis synovial fluid and blood. Reportedly, disease-linked clones are significantly enriched in ankylosing spondylitis patients' matched synovial fluid.

The chain carries TRBV7-8 and TRBJ2-1, with D tentatively TRBD2 (5 bases). What was sequenced was blood, either unsorted or a sorted T cell fraction (not recorded which). This sequence originates from a female donor with ankylosing spondylitis or in good health (not recorded which). The CDR3: CASSPRAGNEQFF. As DNA, the CDR3 is TGTGCCAGCAGCCCGCGGGCGGGTAATGAGCAGTTCTTC.